The next 12 T cell receptor beta chains were all read from a single sample in a study of blood T cell repertoires in COVID-19. Clones were read by immunoSEQ multiplex PCR, and TCRdb kept only the in-frame ones, dropping some. Here the sample spans some 290,000 clones, about nine tenths being singletons. The specimen sequenced was peripheral blood. Receptors originate from a woman in her twenties or thirties with COVID-19, enrolled during active disease.

The gene calls are TRBV7-7 and TRBJ1-3; TRBD1 is a possible D gene (5 bases). Trimming cost V 6 bases and J 0 bases, with 12 bases left between them. The CDR3 has 15 residues. The germline CDR1 and CDR2 sequences are SSHAT and FNYEAQ (reference sequence). CDR3: CASSRDSSSGNTIYF. The CDR3 DNA reads as TGTGCCAGCAGTCGGGACTCCAGCTCTGGAAACACCATATATTTT. Combining the CDR3 with reference TRBV7-7 and TRBJ1-3 gives the whole variable domain GAGVSQSPRYKVTKRGQDVTLRCDPISSHATLYWYQQALGQGPEFLTYFNYEAQPDKSGLPSDRFSAERPEGSISTLTIQRTEQRDSAMYRCASSRDSSSGNTIYFGEGSWLTVV.

The V call is TRBV10-3, the J call TRBJ2-1; TRBD2 aligns across 13 bases. CDR1 and CDR2 (germline): ENHRY, SYGVKD. The CDR3 totals 15 residues. The J segment lost 8 bases and the V segment lost 6 bases, leaving 7 bases of the junction unmatched. Here the CDR3 reads CAIRGGLAGSHEQFF. CDR3 in DNA: TGTGCCATCAGGGGGGGACTAGCGGGATCGCATGAGCAGTTCTTC.

The J gene is TRBJ1-2, the V gene TRBV19; possible D gene TRBD1, 6 bases. Trimming cost V 6 bases and J 6 bases, with 14 bases left between them. The germline CDR1 and CDR2 sequences are LNHDA and SQIVND (reference sequence). The CDR3 totals 13 residues. The DNA for the CDR3 is TGTGCCAGTAGAGGACAGCCCTTCAATGGCTACACCTTC. Translated: CASRGQPFNGYTF.

The rearrangement links TRBV6-1 to TRBJ1-5; the match to TRBD1 covers 7 bases. V lost 0 bases and J lost 2; bases outside the gene matches: 1. The length of the CDR3 is 15 residues. Germline loops: CDR1 MNHNS, CDR2 SASEGT. In DNA, the CDR3 is TGTGCCAGCAGTGAAGCCGGACAGGGCAATCAGCCCCAGCATTTT. It encodes CASSEAGQGNQPQHF.

V is TRBV6-1 and J is TRBJ1-2; D is unclear. The CDR3 length is 13 residues. V was pared by 3 bases and J by 2 bases, with 7 bases between. Germline lookup yields CDR1 MNHNS and CDR2 SASEGT. The CDR3 protein is CASSDAGNYGYTF. CDR3 DNA sequence: TGTGCCAGCAGTGACGCGGGGAACTATGGCTACACCTTC.

The chain carries TRBV7-2 and TRBJ2-7; unclear D gene. Trimming removed 1 base at V and 3 bases at J, with 16 bases between. The V gene's germline CDR1 is SGHTA and CDR2 FQGNSA. CDR3 length: 16 residues. The CDR3 sequence: CASSLVGLVARYEQYF. Here the CDR3 DNA reads TGTGCCAGCAGCTTAGTAGGTTTGGTAGCACGCTACGAGCAGTACTTC.

The chain has TRBV27 and TRBJ1-1, with D uncertain. Germline V gene sequence: CDR1 MNHEY, CDR2 SMNVEV (reference sequence). The CDR3 covers 16 residues. The V and J ends lost 2 bases and 0 bases respectively, with 13 bases between them. CDR3 residues: CASSLNPRHMNTEAFF. CDR3 DNA: TGTGCCAGCAGTTTAAATCCCAGACACATGAACACTGAAGCTTTCTTT.

V usage is TRBV7-2 and J usage is TRBJ1-1; TRBD1 might be the D (5 bases). The germline V gene encodes CDR1 SGHTA and CDR2 FQGNSA. Trimming stripped 6 bases from V and 1 base from J, with 15 bases between. This CDR3 spans 15 amino acids. CDR3 nucleotides: TGTGCCAGCAGATTCGGGACGGAGGGGAACACTGAAGCTTTCTTT. This gives the protein CASRFGTEGNTEAFF.

Details on this clone: Distinct nucleotide sequences in the sample also encode this CDR3. The rearrangement joins TRBV19 to TRBJ1-1, with D possibly TRBD1 on 5 matching bases. The CDR3 extends over 13 amino acids. Germline V gives CDR1 LNHDA, CDR2 SQIVND (reference sequence). Trimming shortened V by 2 bases and J by 5 bases, and 9 bases separated the two germline ends. The CDR3 protein is CASSIIGGTEAFF. The CDR3 bases are TGTGCCAGTAGTATAATCGGGGGGACTGAAGCTTTCTTT.

This clone is a singleton in its sample. The chain recombines TRBV5-1 with TRBJ1-3, with no clear D. Trimming stripped 0 bases from V and 1 base from J, with 5 bases between. There are 14 residues in the CDR3. Germline V gene data show CDR1 as SGHRS and CDR2 as YFSETQ. CDR3 nucleotide sequence: TGCGCCAGCAGCTTGGGCGTGTCTGGAAACACCATATATTTT. It translates to CASSLGVSGNTIYF.

This clone came up a few times. CDR3 sequence reads: CASSQERNQPQHF. The DNA of the CDR3 is TGTGCCAGCAGCCAAGAGAGGAATCAGCCCCAGCATTTT. This chain links TRBV3-1 (or the pseudogene TRBV3-2) with TRBJ1-5; D unclear. Deletions cut 0 bases from V and 4 bases from J, with 4 bases between. This CDR3 region has 13 residues. The germline CDR1 and CDR2 sequences are LGHDT and YNNKEL (reference sequence).

V is TRBV28 and J is TRBJ1-1, with a tentative D call TRBD1 (5 bases). Per germline, CDR1 MDHEN and CDR2 SYDVKM. V lost 7 bases and J 5 bases, leaving 20 bases between the germline ends. This CDR3 is built from 15 residues. CDR3 DNA sequence: TGTGCCAGCATGCCTCCCAGATGGGGGGGAACTGAAGCTTTCTTT. Its protein product is CASMPPRWGGTEAFF.